This TCR beta chain was retrieved from a study of memory CD4+ T cells and cytomegalovirus serostatus. Study conclusions and caveats: Suggested: most of the CMV-linked TCR signature lies in CD4+ memory cells.

Single viable CD3+CD4+CD8-CD45RO+ cells were sorted as the memory CD4+ T cells. Germline CDR1 and CDR2: MNHNY and SVGAGI (reference sequence). This CDR3 is 13 amino acids long. V was clipped by 6 bases and J by 8 bases; unmatched bases: 8. Comments on this clone: Its target is not known.

TCRdb's table, derived via immunoSEQ multiplex PCR, lists solely in-frame clones and lacks some. The profile shows tens of thousands of clones, roughly 82% of them singletons. This receptor was identified in an adult in good health and CMV-seronegative. The rearrangement uses TRBV6-6 and TRBJ1-2; TRBD1 matches 8 bases. Sequencing used memory CD4+ T cells from blood. The CDR3 region has the DNA TGTGCCAGCAGCTACAGGGGGTCGGAGGGCTACACCTTC. Its protein product is CASSYRGSEGYTF.